One sample yielded the 30 T cell receptor beta chains listed below, sequenced in a study of beta chain features in type 1 diabetes. Study-level results: TCRB CDR3s were moderately but significantly shorter in Type 1 diabetes patients in all four CD4+ subsets.

These receptors' targets are unknown. What was sequenced were expressed TCRB transcripts, since all of the isolated RNA had been reverse transcribed. Here immunoSEQ multiplex PCR was the method, and the copy in TCRdb shows in-frame clones only, minus some. Among 60,000 to 75,000 clones listed, almost 50% were seen once. Material: central memory CD4+ T cells from blood. These TCRs come from a man aged 25-45 years with type 1 diabetes.

The chain carries TRBV18 and TRBJ2-5, with 8 bases aligning to TRBD2. The CDR3 is 16 residues long. The germline V gene has CDR1 KGHSH and CDR2 LQKENI. V lost 3 bases to trimming and J lost 4 bases; unmatched junction nucleotides: 10. CDR3 DNA sequence: TGTGCCAGCTCACCGAGGACTAGCATCCGCGCAGAGACCCAGTACTTC. Encoded protein: CASSPRTSIRAETQYF.

The rearrangement joins TRBV6-5 to TRBJ1-5; D gene unclear. CDR3 length: 14 residues. Germline values: CDR1 MNHEY, CDR2 SVGAGI. The V end lost 6 bases, the J end lost 2 bases, and 11 bases lay between the germline ends. CDR3 residues: CASSPRDGNQPQHF. The CDR3 DNA reads TGTGCCAGCAGCCCGAGGGATGGCAATCAGCCCCAGCATTTT.

The J gene is TRBJ2-1, the V gene TRBV9; 14 bases align to TRBD2. Germline-derived CDR1 and CDR2 are SGDLS and YYNGEE. Unmatched junction bases numbered 8, after V lost 6 bases and J lost 9 bases. The CDR3 loop spans 15 amino acids. CDR3 residues: CASTGTSGSKGEQFF. The CDR3 bases are TGTGCCAGCACCGGGACTAGCGGGAGTAAGGGTGAGCAGTTCTTC.

The chain combines TRBV6-6 with TRBJ2-7, with 7 nucleotides matching TRBD1. With V trimmed by 5 bases and J by 0 bases, 7 bases remained unmatched. The germline V gene encodes CDR1 MNHNY and CDR2 SVGAGI (reference sequence). The CDR3 totals 15 residues. The CDR3 coding sequence is TGTGCCAGCAGTCCGACAGGGTCCCTCTCCTACGAGCAGTACTTC. Residues: CASSPTGSLSYEQYF.

As DNA, the CDR3 is TGTGCCAGCAGCTTCCTAGCGGGAGGGCACCCTGAGCAGTTCTTC. It is translated as CASSFLAGGHPEQFF. This chain connects TRBV11-2 to TRBJ2-1; 12 bases are shared with TRBD2. CDR3 length: 15 amino acids. Germline CDR1 reads SGHAT; CDR2 reads FQNNGV. Trimming at V came to 3 bases and at J to 9 bases, leaving 6 bases not matched to a gene.

J is TRBJ1-2 and V is TRBV18; no clear D gene. In germline, CDR1 is KGHSH, CDR2 LQKENI. Trimming cost V 6 bases and J 2 bases, with 13 bases left between them. CDR3 length: 14 amino acids. CDR3 region: CASSPRSANYGYTF. In nucleotides, the CDR3 is TGTGCCAGCTCTCCCAGGTCCGCCAACTATGGCTACACCTTC.

This clone was picked up a small number of times. The J gene is TRBJ2-1, the V gene TRBV14; 11 nucleotides agree with TRBD2. V lost 1 base, J lost 1 base, and 12 bases stayed unmatched. Germline lookup yields CDR1 SGHDN and CDR2 FVKESK. CDR3 length: 20 residues. CDR3 in DNA: TGTGCCAGCAGCCAAGCCAGCGGCTCCGGACTAGCGGGTTCCTACAATGAGCAGTTCTTC. Its protein is CASSQASGSGLAGSYNEQFF.

This chain links TRBV7-6 with TRBJ1-2; the match to TRBD1 covers 8 bases. With V trimmed by 4 bases and J by 6 bases, 7 bases remained unmatched. This CDR3 is 14 amino acids long. Germline CDR1 is SGHVS and CDR2 is FNYEAQ. The CDR3: CASSSGSRGHGYTF. The CDR3 nucleotides read TGTGCCAGCAGCTCAGGGTCCAGGGGGCATGGCTACACCTTC.

The gene calls are TRBV19 and TRBJ2-3; D is uncertain. Trimming left V 3 bases short and J 0 bases short, with 10 bases between. The CDR3 has 15 amino acids. Germline CDR1 LNHDA, CDR2 SQIVND (reference sequence). CDR3 sequence reads: CASSMGPGSTDTQYF. The CDR3 region has the DNA TGTGCCAGTAGTATGGGTCCGGGTAGCACAGATACGCAGTATTTT.

V gene TRBV23-1 combines with J gene TRBJ1-3, with 7 bases aligning to TRBD1. TRBV23-1 is treated as an ORF (open reading frame) with a function not yet certain. CDR3 size: 16 residues. The ends lost 0 bases at V and 0 bases at J; junction bases unmatched: 2. The CDR3 here is CASSQSGTASGNTIYF. The DNA of the CDR3 is TGCGCCAGCAGTCAATCGGGGACAGCCTCTGGAAACACCATATATTTT.

In this sample, this clone is medium-sized. The chain joins TRBV10-3 to TRBJ1-2; D unresolved. The CDR3 loop spans 13 amino acids. Germline V gives CDR1 ENHRY, CDR2 SYGVKD. The V end lost 0 bases, the J end lost 5 bases, and 7 bases lay between the germline ends. The CDR3 reads CAISESGEYGYTF. The CDR3 DNA reads TGTGCCATCAGTGAGTCCGGGGAGTATGGCTACACCTTC.

This chain links TRBV11-2 with TRBJ1-2; a possible D gene is TRBD1 (6 bases). V was shortened by 8 bases and J by 3 bases, with 10 bases between the two germline ends. The germline V gene has CDR1 SGHAT and CDR2 FQNNGV. The CDR3 has 12 residues. CDR3 sequence (DNA): TGTGCCAGCTCTCAGGGGCACTATGGCTACACCTTC. It is translated as CASSQGHYGYTF.

This chain links TRBV5-1 with TRBJ1-2; 11 bases fit TRBD1. CDR3 length equals 14 residues. Germline V gene sequence: CDR1 SGHRS, CDR2 YFSETQ. The ends lost 4 bases at V and 7 bases at J; junction bases unmatched: 6. The CDR3 sequence is CASSTGQGALGYTF. Here the CDR3 DNA reads TGCGCCAGCAGCACCGGACAGGGGGCGCTTGGCTACACCTTC.

As for this clone: The CDR3 carries no conserved terminal phenylalanine or tryptophan, so it likely arises from a read error. The chain has TRBV25-1 and TRBJ2-7; 7 nucleotides align to TRBD1. CDR3 size: 15 residues. J gave up 2 bases and V 3 bases, and 7 bases lay outside the gene matches. Germline V gives CDR1 MGHDK, CDR2 SYGVNS. For the CDR3, the DNA is TGTGCCAGCAGTGATTCCGGGACAGTGACCTACGAGCAGTACTCC. This encodes CASSDSGTVTYEQYS.

This chain joins TRBV7-9 and TRBJ2-7; D is undetermined. The CDR3 spans 14 residues. Germline CDR1 and CDR2: SEHNR and FQNEAQ (reference sequence). Deletions cut 8 bases from V and 1 base from J, with 15 bases between. Written as DNA, the CDR3 is TGTGCCAGCCGTCCACCTAAAACTTCCTACGAGCAGTACTTC. Translated: CASRPPKTSYEQYF.

The sample holds a few counts of this clone. J is TRBJ1-5 and V is TRBV4-1, with 7 positions matching TRBD1. The CDR3 has 15 amino acids. The junction had 6 bases not matched to a gene; V was cut back by 3 bases and J by 4 bases. Per germline, CDR1 MGHRA and CDR2 YSYEKL. The CDR3 DNA follows: TGCGCCAGCAGCCACGACGGGACAGCAAATCAGCCCCAGCATTTT. It codes for CASSHDGTANQPQHF.

The rearrangement links TRBV6-5 to TRBJ1-3; a weak D match, TRBD1 (6 bases). V was shortened by 2 bases and J by 4 bases, with 6 bases between the two germline ends. Germline V CDR1 and CDR2: MNHEY, SVGAGI. The CDR3 sequence is 13 residues long. The CDR3: CASSYTGGNTIYF. The CDR3 bases are TGTGCCAGCAGTTACACAGGGGGAAACACCATATATTTT.

This rearrangement joins TRBV10-3 to TRBJ1-2, with 9 positions matching TRBD1. Looked up from germline, CDR1 is ENHRY and CDR2 is SYGVKD. This CDR3 is 14 amino acids long. V lost 6 bases and J lost 6; bases outside the gene matches: 8. Here the CDR3 reads CAISYRGQEDGYTF. The DNA of the CDR3 is TGTGCCATCAGCTACAGGGGGCAGGAGGATGGCTACACCTTC.

This chain connects TRBV7-9 to TRBJ2-5; TRBD1 is a possible D gene (6 bases). The CDR3 sequence is 15 residues long. V was cut by 3 bases and J by 2 bases, with 13 bases left in between. From germline, CDR1 is SEHNR and CDR2 FQNEAQ (reference sequence). CDR3: CASSFGVGGQETQYF. CDR3 DNA: TGTGCCAGCAGCTTCGGGGTAGGGGGACAAGAGACCCAGTACTTC.

This clone was seen many times. V gene TRBV10-1 combines with J gene TRBJ2-1; TRBD2 matches 14 bases. This CDR3 region has 16 residues. With V trimmed by 4 bases and J by 10 bases, 9 bases remained unmatched. Germline CDR1 and CDR2: WNHNN and SYGVQD (reference sequence). Written as DNA, the CDR3 is TGCGCCAGCAGTGGTGTAGGGACTAGCGGGAGAGGGGAGCAGTTCTTC. It encodes CASSGVGTSGRGEQFF.

This clone occurred once. J is TRBJ1-4 and V is TRBV4-2; D is unresolved. CDR1 LGHNA and CDR2 YNFKEQ come from the germline V gene. The CDR3 has 15 amino acids. V was cut by 4 bases and J by 4 bases, with 13 bases left in between. CDR3 sequence: CASSPTEGGNEKLFF. The CDR3, as DNA: TGTGCCAGCAGCCCTACAGAGGGTGGTAATGAAAAACTGTTTTTT.

The chain couples TRBV5-1 to TRBJ2-2, with 7 nucleotides matching TRBD2. The CDR3 has 14 residues. Germline V lookup: CDR1 SGHRS, CDR2 YFSETQ. V was clipped by 4 bases and J by 8 bases; unmatched bases: 8. Here the CDR3 reads CASSMTSTVGELFF. The CDR3 DNA reads as TGCGCCAGCAGCATGACTAGCACGGTGGGGGAGCTGTTTTTT.

This sequence joins TRBV9 and TRBJ2-4, with a tentative D call TRBD1 (5 bases). The CDR3 contains 14 residues. Germline V CDR1 and CDR2: SGDLS, YYNGEE. Trimming left V 4 bases short and J 0 bases short, with 8 bases between. The CDR3 here is CASSRQLAKNIQYF. Here the CDR3 DNA reads TGTGCCAGCAGCCGACAGTTAGCCAAAAACATTCAGTACTTC.

The chain combines TRBV6-6 with TRBJ2-7; D is unresolved. This CDR3 is built from 13 residues. In germline, CDR1 is MNHNY, CDR2 SVGAGI (reference sequence). V lost 2 bases, J lost 5 bases, and 10 bases lay in between. The CDR3 DNA is TGTGCCAGCAGTTACGATTTGGGCGACGAGCAGTACTTC. Its protein product is CASSYDLGDEQYF.

This clone was counted ten times or more. The chain's CDR3 is CASSWVGGENTEAFF. The CDR3 DNA sequence: TGTGCCAGCAGCTGGGTGGGGGGTGAGAACACTGAAGCTTTCTTT. The rearrangement uses TRBV7-9 and TRBJ1-1; tentative D call: TRBD1 (5 bases). The CDR3 consists of 15 residues. Trimming took 4 bases from V and 1 from J, leaving 13 bases between them. Per germline, CDR1 SEHNR and CDR2 FQNEAQ (reference sequence).

This clone was found a few times. The V and J genes are TRBV11-2 and TRBJ2-7, with 9 positions matching TRBD1. V shed 4 bases and J 6 bases; nucleotides not matched to a gene: 4. CDR3 length equals 13 residues. The germline gives CDR1 SGHAT, CDR2 FQNNGV. CDR3 coding DNA: TGTGCCAGCAGCTGGGGACAGGGAGCCGAGCAGTACTTC. As protein: CASSWGQGAEQYF. Looking up the rest from reference TRBV11-2 and TRBJ2-7 gives the full variable domain: EAGVAQSPRYKIIEKRQSVAFWCNPISGHATLYWYQQILGQGPKLLIQFQNNGVVDDSQLPKDRFSAERLKGVDSTLKIQPAKLEDSAVYLCASSWGQGAEQYFGPGTRLTVT.

V is TRBV6-5 and J is TRBJ2-5; D is perhaps TRBD1 (5 bases). Germline CDR1 is MNHEY and CDR2 is SVGAGI. V shed 4 bases and J shed 1 base, with 13 bases lying between them. CDR3 length equals 15 residues. CDR3: CASSWGQSSQETQYF. The CDR3 bases are TGTGCCAGCAGTTGGGGCCAATCGAGCCAAGAGACCCAGTACTTC.

The chain is built from TRBV7-2 and TRBJ2-5; TRBD2 matches at 10 bases. The V segment lost 5 bases and the J segment 0 bases; nucleotides outside the gene matches: 9. This CDR3 contains 17 residues. Germline CDR1 SGHTA, CDR2 FQGNSA. CDR3 bases: TGTGCCAGCAGCCTATTCGGACTAGCGGAGTACCAAGAGACCCAGTACTTC. Translated, it gives CASSLFGLAEYQETQYF.

This clone appeared a few times. The rearrangement uses TRBV6-1 and TRBJ2-1; D possibly corresponds to TRBD2 (7 bases). The CDR3 consists of 15 residues. CDR1 and CDR2 (germline): MNHNS, SASEGT. V was shortened by 5 bases and J by 6 bases, with 17 bases between the two germline ends. The CDR3 sequence: CASSHTQGGSNEQFF. CDR3 coding DNA: TGTGCCAGCAGTCACACACAGGGCGGGAGCAATGAGCAGTTCTTC.

This clone came up many times. The chain joins TRBV30 to TRBJ1-5, with 10 bases that match TRBD1. Germline V gene data show CDR1 as GTSNPN and CDR2 as SVGIG (reference sequence). V gave up 2 bases and J gave up 3 bases; unmatched junction bases: 4. This CDR3 has 15 residues. CDR3 region: CAWSLGTGDNQPQHF. DNA for the CDR3: TGTGCCTGGAGTCTCGGGACAGGGGACAATCAGCCCCAGCATTTT.